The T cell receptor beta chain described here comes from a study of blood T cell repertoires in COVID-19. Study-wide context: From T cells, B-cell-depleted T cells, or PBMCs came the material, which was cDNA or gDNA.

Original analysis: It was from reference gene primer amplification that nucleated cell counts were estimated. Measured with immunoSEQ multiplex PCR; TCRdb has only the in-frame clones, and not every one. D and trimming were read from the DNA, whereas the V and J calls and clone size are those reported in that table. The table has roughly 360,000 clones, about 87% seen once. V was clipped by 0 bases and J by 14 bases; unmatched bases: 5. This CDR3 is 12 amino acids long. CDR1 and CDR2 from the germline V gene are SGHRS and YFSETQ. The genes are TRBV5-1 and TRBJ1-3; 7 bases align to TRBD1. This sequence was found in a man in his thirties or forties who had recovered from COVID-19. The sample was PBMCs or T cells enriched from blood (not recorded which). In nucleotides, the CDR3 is TGCGCCAGCAGCTTGGAACCGGGACAGTTATATTTT. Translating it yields CASSLEPGQLYF. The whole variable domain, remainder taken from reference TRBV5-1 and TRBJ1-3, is KAGVTQTPRYLIKTRGQQVTLSCSPISGHRSVSWYQQTPGQGLQFLFEYFSETQRNKGNFPGRFSGRQFSNSRSEMNVSTLELGDSALYLCASSLEPGQLYFGEGSWLTVV.